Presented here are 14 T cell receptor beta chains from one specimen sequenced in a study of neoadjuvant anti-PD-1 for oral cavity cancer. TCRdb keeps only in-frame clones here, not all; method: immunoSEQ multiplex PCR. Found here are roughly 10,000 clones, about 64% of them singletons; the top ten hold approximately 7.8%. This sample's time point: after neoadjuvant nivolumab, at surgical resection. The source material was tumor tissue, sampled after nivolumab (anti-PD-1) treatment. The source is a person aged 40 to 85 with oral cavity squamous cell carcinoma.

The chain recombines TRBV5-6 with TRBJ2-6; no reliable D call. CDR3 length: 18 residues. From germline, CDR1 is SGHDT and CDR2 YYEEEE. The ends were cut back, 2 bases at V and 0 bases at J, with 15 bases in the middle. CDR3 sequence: CASSLSTELLSGANVLTF. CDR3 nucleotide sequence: TGTGCCAGCAGCTTAAGTACGGAGTTACTCTCTGGGGCCAACGTCCTGACTTTC.

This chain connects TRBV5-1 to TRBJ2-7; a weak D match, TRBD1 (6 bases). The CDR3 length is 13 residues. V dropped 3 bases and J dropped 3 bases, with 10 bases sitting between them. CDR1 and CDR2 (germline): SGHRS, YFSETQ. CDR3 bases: TGCGCCAGCAGCTGGGAAGGGGGCTACGAGCAGTACTTC. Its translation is CASSWEGGYEQYF.

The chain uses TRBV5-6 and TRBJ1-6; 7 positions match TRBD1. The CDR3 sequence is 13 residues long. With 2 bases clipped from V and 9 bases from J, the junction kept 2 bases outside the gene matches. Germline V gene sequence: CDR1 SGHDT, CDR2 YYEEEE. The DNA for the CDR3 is TGTGCCAGCAGCTTACAGGGGAGTTCACCCCTCCACTTT. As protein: CASSLQGSSPLHF.

The CDR3 region has the DNA TGTGCCAGCAGTTACTCGGGCGGGACTTATGGCTACACCTTC. It codes for CASSYSGGTYGYTF. The rearrangement uses TRBV6-6 and TRBJ1-2, with D tentatively TRBD1 (5 bases). Germline CDR1 reads MNHNY; CDR2 reads SVGAGI (reference sequence). V was trimmed by 0 bases and J by 5 bases, leaving 10 bases between them. The CDR3 sequence is 14 residues long.

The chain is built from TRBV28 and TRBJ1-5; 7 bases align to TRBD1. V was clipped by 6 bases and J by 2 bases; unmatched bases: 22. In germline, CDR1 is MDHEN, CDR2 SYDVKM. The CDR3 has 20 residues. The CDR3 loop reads CASSLGGAGRGRGGNQPQHF. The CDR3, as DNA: TGTGCCAGCAGCCTGGGCGGTGCGGGCAGGGGGAGGGGGGGCAATCAGCCCCAGCATTTT.

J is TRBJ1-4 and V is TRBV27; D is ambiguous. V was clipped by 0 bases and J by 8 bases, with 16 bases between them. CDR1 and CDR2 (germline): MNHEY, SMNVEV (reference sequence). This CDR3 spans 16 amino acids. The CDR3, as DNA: TGTGCCAGCAGTTTATCGCCAAATTCCGTCCGAGAAAAACTGTTTTTT. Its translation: CASSLSPNSVREKLFF.

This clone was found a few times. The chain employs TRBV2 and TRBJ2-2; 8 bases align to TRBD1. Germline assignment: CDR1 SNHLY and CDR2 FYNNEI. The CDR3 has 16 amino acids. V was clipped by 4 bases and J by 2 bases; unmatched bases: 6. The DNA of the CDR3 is TGTGCCAGCAGTGCAGGACAGGGAGATAACACCGGGGAGCTGTTTTTT. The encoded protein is CASSAGQGDNTGELFF.

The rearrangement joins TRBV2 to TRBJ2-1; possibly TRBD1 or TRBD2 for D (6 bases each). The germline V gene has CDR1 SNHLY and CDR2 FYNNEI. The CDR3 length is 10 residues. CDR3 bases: TGTGCAGGGGGGCCGGGGGCAAAGTTCTTC. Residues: CAGGPGAKFF.

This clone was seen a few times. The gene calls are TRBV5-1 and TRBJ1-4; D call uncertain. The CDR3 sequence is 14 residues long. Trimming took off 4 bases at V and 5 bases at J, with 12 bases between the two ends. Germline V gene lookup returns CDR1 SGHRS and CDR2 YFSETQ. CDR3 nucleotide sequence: TGCGCCAGCAGCAGGGAGGTCCGCAATGAAAAACTGTTTTTT. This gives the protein CASSREVRNEKLFF.

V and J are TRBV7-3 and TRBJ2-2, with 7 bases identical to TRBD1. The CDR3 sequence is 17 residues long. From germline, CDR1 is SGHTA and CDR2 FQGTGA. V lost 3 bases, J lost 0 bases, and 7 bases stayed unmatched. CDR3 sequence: CASSFIPGQTNTGELFF. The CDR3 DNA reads TGTGCCAGCAGCTTCATACCGGGACAGACGAACACCGGGGAGCTGTTTTTT.

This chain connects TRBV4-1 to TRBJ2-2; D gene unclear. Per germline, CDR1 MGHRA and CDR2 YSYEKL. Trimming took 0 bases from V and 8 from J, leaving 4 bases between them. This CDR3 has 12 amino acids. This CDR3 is CASSQESGELFF. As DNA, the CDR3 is TGCGCCAGCAGCCAAGAGTCAGGGGAGCTGTTTTTT.

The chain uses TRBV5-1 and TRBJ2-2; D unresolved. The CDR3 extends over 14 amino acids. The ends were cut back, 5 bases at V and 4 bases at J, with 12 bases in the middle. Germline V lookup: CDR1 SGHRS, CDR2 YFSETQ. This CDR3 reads CASRVEPSTGELFF. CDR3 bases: TGCGCCAGCAGGGTAGAGCCATCCACCGGGGAGCTGTTTTTT.

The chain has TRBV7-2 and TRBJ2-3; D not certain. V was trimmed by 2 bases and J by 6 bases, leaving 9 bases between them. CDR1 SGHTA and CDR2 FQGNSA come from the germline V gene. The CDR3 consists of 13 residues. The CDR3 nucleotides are TGTGCCAGCAGCTTATTCGTTTCCGATACGCAGTATTTT. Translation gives CASSLFVSDTQYF.

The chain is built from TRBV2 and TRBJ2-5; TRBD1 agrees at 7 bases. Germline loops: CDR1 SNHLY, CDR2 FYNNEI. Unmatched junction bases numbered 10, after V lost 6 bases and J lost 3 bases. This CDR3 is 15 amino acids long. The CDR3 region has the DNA TGTGCCAGCAGCCCCCGACAGGGCCGAAAAGAGACCCAGTACTTC. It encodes CASSPRQGRKETQYF.